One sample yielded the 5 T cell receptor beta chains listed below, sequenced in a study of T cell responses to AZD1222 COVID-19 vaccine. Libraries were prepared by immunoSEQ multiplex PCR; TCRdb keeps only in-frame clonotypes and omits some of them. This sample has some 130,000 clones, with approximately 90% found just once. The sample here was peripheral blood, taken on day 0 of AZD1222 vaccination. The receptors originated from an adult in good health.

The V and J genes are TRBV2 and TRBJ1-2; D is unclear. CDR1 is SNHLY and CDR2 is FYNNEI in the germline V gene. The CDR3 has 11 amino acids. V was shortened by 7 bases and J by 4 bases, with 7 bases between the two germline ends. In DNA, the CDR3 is TGTGCCAGCAAACCTGCCTATGGCTACACCTTC. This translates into CASKPAYGYTF.

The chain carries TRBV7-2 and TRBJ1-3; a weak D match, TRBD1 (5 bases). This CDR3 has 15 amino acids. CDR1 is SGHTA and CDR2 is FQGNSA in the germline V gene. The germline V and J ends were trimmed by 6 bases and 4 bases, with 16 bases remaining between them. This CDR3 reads CASSSFRAGGNTIYF. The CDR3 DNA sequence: TGTGCCAGCAGTTCGTTCAGGGCTGGGGGAAACACCATATATTTT.

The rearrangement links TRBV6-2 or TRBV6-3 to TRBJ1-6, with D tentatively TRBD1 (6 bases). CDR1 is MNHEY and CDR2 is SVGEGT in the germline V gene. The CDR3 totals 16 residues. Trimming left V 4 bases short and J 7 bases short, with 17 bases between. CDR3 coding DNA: TGTGCCAGCAGTTCCCCTATGGGACAACGCAATTCACCCCTCCACTTT. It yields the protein CASSSPMGQRNSPLHF.

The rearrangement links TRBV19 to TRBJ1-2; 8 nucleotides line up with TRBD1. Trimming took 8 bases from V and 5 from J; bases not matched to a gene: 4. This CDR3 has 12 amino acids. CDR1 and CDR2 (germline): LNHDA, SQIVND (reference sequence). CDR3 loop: CASGQGWYGYTF. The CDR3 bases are TGTGCCAGTGGACAGGGTTGGTATGGCTACACCTTC.

In nucleotides, the CDR3 is TGTGCCTGGAGTGTACAGGGAAGCTCTGGAAACACCATATATTTT. Protein product: CAWSVQGSSGNTIYF. This sequence joins TRBV30 and TRBJ1-3; TRBD1 might be the D (6 bases). Germline V gene sequence: CDR1 GTSNPN, CDR2 SVGIG (reference sequence). Deletions cut 0 bases from V and 0 bases from J, with 9 bases between. CDR3 length: 15 residues.